These 13 T cell receptor beta chains were sequenced from one sample in a study of shared clonotypes between healthy human individuals (TCRdb year 2020). Libraries were prepared through the immunoSEQ multiplex PCR assay. In its TCRdb copy, this immuneACCESS table keeps in-frame sequences only and misses some clones. Where compared with another copy, unresolved V genes explain less than half of these, and the others have no known cause. A total of around 2.5 million clones appear in this sample, more than 85% of them only once. The ten top clones hold approximately 0.36% of the sample. Sequencing was carried out using naive CD4+ T cells from PBMCs. The cell subset or site label corresponds to: CD45RA+ positively selected. All receptors derive from a man aged 18 to 29 in good health. Some clones in this sample may be carry-over from other donors' samples.

The chain couples TRBV6-6 to TRBJ2-1; maybe TRBD2 (5 bases). Trimming pared 6 bases from V and 3 bases from J, leaving 18 bases between. The CDR3 spans 16 residues. The V gene's germline CDR1 is MNHNY and CDR2 SVGAGI (reference sequence). CDR3 DNA: TGTGCCAGCAGGAGCCTCTCGGGGTATTACTACAATGAGCAGTTCTTC. Amino acid sequence: CASRSLSGYYYNEQFF.

The rearrangement links TRBV18 to TRBJ2-7; tentatively, D is TRBD1 (6 bases). This CDR3 spans 18 amino acids. Trimming stripped 1 base from V and 0 bases from J, with 19 bases between. The germline gives CDR1 KGHSH, CDR2 LQKENI. The CDR3 spells CASSPQIKNRQASYEQYF. Written as DNA, the CDR3 is TGTGCCAGCTCACCACAAATAAAAAATAGACAGGCCTCCTACGAGCAGTACTTC.

This clone came up once. The chain has TRBV7-3 and TRBJ2-5; 10 bases are a match to TRBD2. Per the germline V gene, CDR1 is SGHTA and CDR2 is FQGTGA. After removal of 5 bases from V and 5 bases from J, the junction contained 8 bases not matched to a gene. The CDR3 spans 15 residues. The CDR3 is CASSLGLALGETQYF. CDR3 DNA sequence: TGTGCCAGCAGCCTGGGACTAGCGTTAGGGGAGACCCAGTACTTC.

For the CDR3, the DNA is TGTGCCAGCAGCTTAGGACCTCTGACGGGGGAGACCCAGTACTTC. Translating gives CASSLGPLTGETQYF. The V and J genes are TRBV7-9 and TRBJ2-5, with D possibly being TRBD2 (5 bases). Trimming cost V 1 base and J 5 bases, with 14 bases left between them. The length of the CDR3 is 15 residues. Germline CDR1 SEHNR, CDR2 FQNEAQ (reference sequence).

This chain uses TRBV9 with TRBJ1-3, with D perhaps TRBD1 (5 bases). The V gene's germline CDR1 is SGDLS and CDR2 YYNGEE. Trimming removed 3 bases at V and 0 bases at J, with 13 bases between. CDR3 length: 16 amino acids. The CDR3 nucleotides read TGTGCCAGCAGCGGCCCCGGGACGAGCTCTGGAAACACCATATATTTT. It is translated as CASSGPGTSSGNTIYF.

The V call is TRBV7-9, the J call TRBJ2-4; 9 bases line up with TRBD2. The ends lost 3 bases at V and 9 bases at J; junction bases unmatched: 9. Germline V gives CDR1 SEHNR, CDR2 FQNEAQ (reference sequence). The CDR3 runs 15 residues. CDR3 sequence: CASSFAGGLAGIQYF. CDR3 coding DNA: TGTGCCAGCAGCTTTGCGGGAGGGCTCGCGGGCATTCAGTACTTC. Full variable domain (rest looked up from reference TRBV7-9 and TRBJ2-4): DTGVSQNPRHKITKRGQNVTFRCDPISEHNRLYWYRQTLGQGPEFLTYFQNEAQLEKSRLLSDRFSAERPKGSFSTLEIQRTEQGDSAMYLCASSFAGGLAGIQYFGAGTRLSVL.

The chain links TRBV6-1 to TRBJ1-5; D is uncertain. V dropped 4 bases and J dropped 6 bases, with 10 bases sitting between them. From germline, CDR1 is MNHNS and CDR2 SASEGT. CDR3 length equals 13 residues. The CDR3: CASSGGFTQPQHF. CDR3 coding DNA: TGTGCCAGCAGTGGAGGATTTACTCAGCCCCAGCATTTT.

The V gene is TRBV19, the J gene TRBJ1-5; TRBD1 matches at 9 bases. Trimming removed 7 bases from V and 2 bases from J; junction bases left unmatched: 3. Germline assignment: CDR1 LNHDA and CDR2 SQIVND (reference sequence). The CDR3 consists of 14 residues. The CDR3 region has the DNA TGTGCCAGTATGTGGACAGGGGGCAATCAGCCCCAGCATTTT. Its translation is CASMWTGGNQPQHF.

J is TRBJ2-7 and V is TRBV27; D might be TRBD1 (6 bases). The CDR3 is 16 amino acids. Germline values: CDR1 MNHEY, CDR2 SMNVEV (reference sequence). V gave up 4 bases and J gave up 4 bases, with 20 bases separating them. The CDR3 reads CASSSPSRGRAYEQYF. For the CDR3, the DNA is TGTGCCAGCAGTTCCCCCTCCAGGGGCAGGGCTTACGAGCAGTACTTC.

The chain recombines TRBV7-2 with TRBJ2-2; 7 bases are a match to TRBD1. Trimming cost V 1 base and J 5 bases; bases outside gene matches: 7. This CDR3 is 16 amino acids long. Germline CDR1 is SGHTA and CDR2 is FQGNSA. CDR3 sequence (DNA): TGTGCCAGCAGCTTAGTTCCAGGGGGTCGTACCGGGGAGCTGTTTTTT. It is translated as CASSLVPGGRTGELFF.

The rearrangement links TRBV7-8 to TRBJ2-1; D gene uncertain. Germline V gene sequence: CDR1 SGHVS, CDR2 FQNEAQ. There are 12 residues in the CDR3. V shed 2 bases and J shed 8 bases, with 7 bases lying between them. CDR3 in amino acids: CASSLRADEQFF. The CDR3 DNA reads TGTGCCAGCAGCTTAAGGGCCGATGAGCAGTTCTTC.

The chain uses TRBV6-4 and TRBJ2-7; D not resolved. Trimming pared 0 bases from V and 7 bases from J, leaving 19 bases between. CDR1 is MRHNA, CDR2 SNTAGT, per germline. The CDR3 is 16 residues long. CDR3 sequence reads: CASSDSWSGEGWEQYF. CDR3 in DNA: TGTGCCAGCAGTGACTCCTGGAGTGGGGAAGGATGGGAGCAGTACTTC.

This clone has only a few counts. This sequence joins TRBV10-3 and TRBJ1-1; TRBD1 might be the D (6 bases). V lost 6 bases to trimming and J lost 2 bases, with 10 bases between them. CDR1 is ENHRY, CDR2 SYGVKD, per germline. The CDR3 runs to 13 residues. CDR3 coding DNA: TGTGCCATCAGCTTACAGGGAAACACTGAAGCTTTCTTT. It codes for CAISLQGNTEAFF.